These 22 T cell receptor beta chains share one sample of origin, sequenced in a study of blood T cell repertoires in COVID-19. TCRdb's table, derived via immunoSEQ multiplex PCR, lists solely in-frame clones and lacks some. The sample lists about 120,000 clones, 70% to 75% occurring once. Sequencing used peripheral blood. These receptor sequences come from a man in his fifties or sixties with acute or convalescent COVID-19.

The V gene is TRBV7-2, the J gene TRBJ2-5; 9 nucleotides line up with TRBD2. The CDR3 runs to 14 residues. Trimming at V came to 3 bases and at J to 6 bases, leaving 5 bases not matched to a gene. Looked up from germline, CDR1 is SGHTA and CDR2 is FQGNSA. The DNA of the CDR3 is TGTGCCAGCAGCTTCTCCAGCGGGAGGCAGACCCAGTACTTC. As protein: CASSFSSGRQTQYF.

The rearrangement joins TRBV5-6 to TRBJ2-5; D is ambiguous. The CDR3 runs 19 residues. Germline assignment: CDR1 SGHDT and CDR2 YYEEEE. Deletions cut 4 bases from V and 2 bases from J, with 27 bases between. The CDR3 is CASSLGKGNLVRRQETQYF. The CDR3 DNA is TGTGCCAGCAGCCTAGGAAAAGGCAATCTTGTTCGAAGACAAGAGACCCAGTACTTC.

This clone was seen once. V usage is TRBV11-3 and J usage is TRBJ2-7, with D tentatively TRBD2 (6 bases). Trimming took 3 bases from V and 3 from J, leaving 15 bases between them. This CDR3 spans 15 amino acids. CDR1 is SGHNT, CDR2 YENEEA, per germline. This CDR3 is CASSFRRDLNYEQYF. The CDR3 DNA reads TGTGCCAGCAGCTTCCGCCGGGACTTGAACTACGAGCAGTACTTC.

The CDR3 DNA is TGTGCCAGCAGCCAAGGGGAGGGAGGATCATTCCAGCCCCAGCATTTT. Its translation: CASSQGEGGSFQPQHF. The V gene is TRBV4-2, the J gene TRBJ1-5; D is ambiguous. In germline, CDR1 is LGHNA, CDR2 YNFKEQ. The CDR3 totals 16 residues. Trimming took 1 base from V and 7 from J, leaving 17 bases between them.

V is TRBV19 and J is TRBJ2-3, with TRBD1 matching over 10 bases. The CDR3 is 13 amino acids. With 7 bases clipped from V and 11 bases from J, the junction kept 9 bases outside the gene matches. Looked up from germline, CDR1 is LNHDA and CDR2 is SQIVND (reference sequence). In nucleotides, the CDR3 is TGTGCCAGTATTGACCGGGACAGGGGAGGGCAGTATTTT. It yields the protein CASIDRDRGGQYF.

The V gene is TRBV5-5, the J gene TRBJ1-1; D is possibly TRBD1 (5 bases). Germline V gene sequence: CDR1 SGHKS, CDR2 YYEKEE (reference sequence). Trimming removed 2 bases at V and 4 bases at J, with 6 bases between. This CDR3 is built from 12 residues. CDR3 region: CASSFTGTEAFF. The CDR3 DNA reads as TGTGCCAGCAGCTTTACAGGCACTGAAGCTTTCTTT.

This clone is a singleton in its sample. CDR3 amino acids: CASSPSPEGGYGYTF. CDR3 nucleotide sequence: TGTGCCAGCAGCCCAAGCCCGGAGGGAGGCTATGGCTACACCTTC. This chain connects TRBV9 to TRBJ1-2; D is unresolved. CDR3 length: 15 amino acids. Germline CDR1 reads SGDLS; CDR2 reads YYNGEE. The V end was cut by 4 bases, the J end by 4 bases, with 17 bases between.

V usage is TRBV2 and J usage is TRBJ1-2; D uncertain. Looked up from germline, CDR1 is SNHLY and CDR2 is FYNNEI. V was cut by 7 bases and J by 5 bases, with 20 bases left in between. This CDR3 has 15 residues. The CDR3 loop is CASTEGTGSGYGYTF. CDR3 DNA sequence: TGTGCCAGCACCGAGGGCACTGGAAGCGGTTATGGCTACACCTTC.

The chain couples TRBV7-3 to TRBJ1-1; D remains unclear. The CDR3 spans 16 residues. The V gene's germline CDR1 is SGHTA and CDR2 FQGTGA. Trimming left V 0 bases short and J 1 base short, with 12 bases between. The CDR3 bases are TGTGCCAGCAGCTTAACGCCCTTGAACAGGAACACTGAAGCTTTCTTT. Amino acid sequence: CASSLTPLNRNTEAFF. Based on the CDR3 plus reference TRBV7-3 and TRBJ1-1, the full variable domain is GAGVSQTPSNKVTEKGKYVELRCDPISGHTALYWYRQSLGQGPEFLIYFQGTGAADDSGLPNDRFFAVRPEGSVSTLKIQRTERGDSAVYLCASSLTPLNRNTEAFFGQGTRLTVV.

The rearrangement links TRBV14 to TRBJ1-6; maybe TRBD1 (6 bases). Germline V gene lookup returns CDR1 SGHDN and CDR2 FVKESK. The CDR3 is made up of 15 amino acids. Trimming stripped 4 bases from V and 10 bases from J, with 17 bases between. This CDR3 reads CASSLQTGRRSPLHF. The CDR3 coding sequence is TGTGCCAGCAGCCTACAGACAGGACGGCGGTCACCCCTCCACTTT.

The J gene is TRBJ1-3, the V gene TRBV6-6; D gene uncertain. Germline loops: CDR1 MNHNY, CDR2 SVGAGI (reference sequence). Trimming left V 8 bases short and J 0 bases short, with 11 bases between. This CDR3 is 14 amino acids long. This chain's CDR3 is CASLEHISGNTIYF. The DNA for the CDR3 is TGTGCCAGCCTCGAACACATCTCTGGAAACACCATATATTTT.

V usage is TRBV28 and J usage is TRBJ1-4, with 8 bases lining up with TRBD1. V lost 5 bases, J lost 8 bases, and 16 bases stayed unmatched. Germline V CDR1 and CDR2: MDHEN, SYDVKM. The CDR3 loop spans 17 amino acids. For the CDR3, the DNA is TGTGCCAGCAGTCCCTTGGGGCACCAGGGGGCACGGGAAAAACTGTTTTTT. Amino acid sequence: CASSPLGHQGAREKLFF.

This chain uses TRBV29-1 with TRBJ1-2; the match to TRBD1 covers 8 bases. CDR3 length: 13 amino acids. Germline CDR1 and CDR2: SQVTM and ANQGSEA. Trimming cost V 4 bases and J 8 bases; bases outside gene matches: 9. The CDR3 reads CSVGRLQGDGYTF. The CDR3 DNA reads TGCAGCGTTGGTCGGCTACAGGGGGACGGCTACACCTTC.

The chain has TRBV25-1 and TRBJ1-1, with a tentative D call TRBD1 (5 bases). Germline V CDR1 and CDR2: MGHDK, SYGVNS. With 2 bases removed from V and 10 bases from J, the gap between germline ends came to 23 bases. The CDR3 runs 16 residues. Here the CDR3 reads CASSEQGGGGLYGAFF. The DNA of the CDR3 is TGTGCCAGCAGTGAACAAGGAGGTGGGGGGTTATATGGAGCTTTCTTT.

The rearrangement links TRBV30 to TRBJ1-2, with D perhaps TRBD1 (6 bases). Deletions cut 7 bases from V and 3 bases from J, with 12 bases between. Germline lookup yields CDR1 GTSNPN and CDR2 SVGIG (reference sequence). CDR3 size: 12 residues. The CDR3 region is CASHRTDYGYTF. In nucleotides, the CDR3 is TGTGCCTCTCACCGGACAGACTATGGCTACACCTTC. Together with reference TRBV30 and TRBJ1-2, the CDR3 gives the full variable domain: SQTIHQWPATLVQPVGSPLSLECTVEGTSNPNLYWYRQAAGRGLQLLFYSVGIGQISSEVPQNLSASRPQDRQFILSSKKLLLSDSGFYLCASHRTDYGYTFGSGTRLTVV.

This rearrangement joins TRBV7-9 to TRBJ1-4; weak D call: TRBD1 (5 bases). Looked up from germline, CDR1 is SEHNR and CDR2 is FQNEAQ (reference sequence). The CDR3 is made up of 14 amino acids. Trimming cost V 4 bases and J 7 bases, with 13 bases left between them. The CDR3 spells CASSSTQGPEKLFF. The CDR3 DNA is TGTGCCAGCAGCTCAACCCAGGGCCCTGAAAAACTGTTTTTT.

The J gene is TRBJ1-5, the V gene TRBV18; 9 nucleotides line up with TRBD1. The CDR3 totals 14 residues. CDR1 is KGHSH and CDR2 is LQKENI in the germline V gene. Trimming cost V 8 bases and J 5 bases; bases outside gene matches: 7. This CDR3 is CASGEQGADQPQHF. In DNA form, the CDR3 reads TGTGCCAGCGGAGAACAGGGGGCGGATCAGCCCCAGCATTTT.

This clone was found a few times. The chain recombines TRBV11-2 with TRBJ1-2; D perhaps matches TRBD1 (5 bases). V was pared by 6 bases and J by 6 bases, with 20 bases between. Germline V gives CDR1 SGHAT, CDR2 FQNNGV. This CDR3 comprises 15 residues. Here the CDR3 DNA reads TGTGCCAGCAGGCCTGCAGGGTCGGTAATGGATGGCTACACCTTC. It is translated as CASRPAGSVMDGYTF.

The chain carries TRBV5-4 and TRBJ1-2; D is perhaps TRBD1 (5 bases). Trimming cost V 1 base and J 4 bases, with 11 bases left between them. This CDR3 has 14 residues. The germline CDR1 and CDR2 sequences are SGHNT and YYREEE (reference sequence). The chain's CDR3 is CASSLIRGGYGYTF. The DNA of the CDR3 is TGTGCCAGCAGCTTGATTAGGGGTGGCTATGGCTACACCTTC.

V is TRBV5-1 and J is TRBJ2-2; tentatively, D is TRBD2 (6 bases). The V and J ends lost 1 base and 1 base respectively, with 14 bases between them. In germline, CDR1 is SGHRS, CDR2 YFSETQ. The CDR3 length is 17 residues. The DNA for the CDR3 is TGCGCCAGCAGCTTGTTCAGTCGGCGGGGGAACACCGGGGAGCTGTTTTTT. Translating gives CASSLFSRRGNTGELFF.

The chain couples TRBV24-1 to TRBJ1-1; D not certain. Germline V CDR1 and CDR2: KGHDR, SFDVKD. The ends were cut back, 3 bases at V and 3 bases at J, with 7 bases in the middle. The CDR3 is 13 amino acids. DNA of the CDR3: TGTGCCACCAGTGATGGCCGGGACACTGAAGCTTTCTTT. As protein: CATSDGRDTEAFF.

This chain connects TRBV30 to TRBJ2-1; a possible D gene is TRBD2 (7 bases). Germline V gives CDR1 GTSNPN, CDR2 SVGIG (reference sequence). The CDR3 has 14 residues. V was pared by 1 base and J by 9 bases, with 16 bases between. The CDR3: CAWSALGGALEQFF. CDR3 nucleotides: TGTGCCTGGAGTGCACTTGGGGGGGCCCTTGAGCAGTTCTTC. Using reference TRBV30 and TRBJ2-1 for the parts outside the CDR3, the full variable domain is SQTIHQWPATLVQPVGSPLSLECTVEGTSNPNLYWYRQAAGRGLQLLFYSVGIGQISSEVPQNLSASRPQDRQFILSSKKLLLSDSGFYLCAWSALGGALEQFFGPGTRLTVL.